These 14 T cell receptor beta chains came from one sample sequenced in a study of blood T cell repertoires in COVID-19. Method: immunoSEQ multiplex PCR; TCRdb's copy keeps in-frame clones and lacks some. The profile shows 450,000 to 500,000 clones, approximately 91% of them singletons. The sequencing sample was made of PBMCs or T cells enriched from blood (not recorded which). These receptors were collected from a woman in her sixties who had recovered from COVID-19.

Of note for this clone: Other DNA sequences within the sample encode an identical CDR3. The chain combines TRBV27 with TRBJ1-5; no reliable D call. Trimming took off 2 bases at V and 7 bases at J, with 9 bases between the two ends. The CDR3 has 13 amino acids. Per germline, CDR1 MNHEY and CDR2 SMNVEV (reference sequence). CDR3 residues: CASSLAGGQPQHF. The CDR3 nucleotides read TGTGCCAGCAGTTTAGCGGGCGGGCAGCCCCAGCATTTT.

This rearrangement joins TRBV23-1 to TRBJ1-5; 7 nucleotides align to TRBD1. TRBV23-1 carries the ORF label, with uncertain function. Trimming removed 0 bases from V and 9 bases from J; junction bases left unmatched: 11. The CDR3 spans 16 residues. The CDR3 here is CASSQSTQGTLGPQHF. CDR3 in DNA: TGCGCCAGCAGTCAATCGACACAGGGGACCCTTGGGCCCCAGCATTTT.

This clone occurred a few times. The chain uses TRBV7-9 and TRBJ2-7; possible D gene TRBD1, 5 bases. Trimming pared 5 bases from V and 7 bases from J, leaving 9 bases between. This CDR3 has 11 residues. Germline CDR1 SEHNR, CDR2 FQNEAQ (reference sequence). The CDR3 reads CASSTRQEQYF. DNA for the CDR3: TGTGCCAGCAGCACTCGACAGGAGCAGTACTTC. Drawing the rest from reference TRBV7-9 and TRBJ2-7, the complete variable domain is DTGVSQNPRHKITKRGQNVTFRCDPISEHNRLYWYRQTLGQGPEFLTYFQNEAQLEKSRLLSDRFSAERPKGSFSTLEIQRTEQGDSAMYLCASSTRQEQYFGPGTRLTVT.

J is TRBJ1-6 and V is TRBV7-2; 8 bases are a match to TRBD1. V was pared by 5 bases and J by 7 bases, with 13 bases of the junction left unmatched. CDR1 is SGHTA, CDR2 FQGNSA, per germline. The CDR3 totals 17 residues. The CDR3 nucleotides are TGTGCCAGCAGCCAGGCAGGGGGCGCCCAAGGAAATTCACCCCTCCACTTT. This sequence encodes CASSQAGGAQGNSPLHF.

The J gene is TRBJ1-6, the V gene TRBV18, with D maybe TRBD1 (6 bases). In germline, CDR1 is KGHSH, CDR2 LQKENI. This CDR3 is built from 16 residues. Deletions cut 4 bases from V and 0 bases from J, with 10 bases between. The CDR3 region has the DNA TGTGCCAGCTCACAGGGACACAGCTCCTATAATTCACCCCTCCACTTT. Translated: CASSQGHSSYNSPLHF.

This chain uses TRBV14 with TRBJ1-6, with 9 bases that match TRBD1. J gave up 9 bases and V 3 bases, and 6 bases lay outside the gene matches. The CDR3 length is 15 residues. Germline V CDR1 and CDR2: SGHDN, FVKESK. The chain's CDR3 is CASSHLGQGISPLHF. CDR3 DNA: TGTGCCAGCAGCCATTTGGGACAGGGAATTTCACCCCTCCACTTT.

A word on this clone: One end of the junction varies from germline; a read error may be responsible. The chain recombines TRBV18 with TRBJ1-2; 7 nucleotides match TRBD1. CDR3 length equals 13 residues. Germline-derived CDR1 and CDR2 are KGHSH and LQKENI. In DNA, the CDR3 is TGTGCCAGCTCACCAAAGGCCGAGACAGGGCCAGCTTTC. Encoded protein: CASSPKAETGPAF.

The chain combines TRBV5-1 with TRBJ2-7; tentative D call: TRBD1 (5 bases). V was trimmed by 2 bases and J by 1 base, leaving 10 bases between them. The CDR3 spans 14 residues. Germline V gives CDR1 SGHRS, CDR2 YFSETQ. The CDR3 reads CASSFIQGSYEQYF. The CDR3 region has the DNA TGCGCCAGCAGCTTCATTCAGGGTTCCTACGAGCAGTACTTC.

This clone was detected only once. V is TRBV7-2 and J is TRBJ2-5; TRBD1 agrees at 7 bases. The V gene end was trimmed by 5 bases and the J gene end by 4 bases; junction bases not matched to a gene: 10. The germline V gene has CDR1 SGHTA and CDR2 FQGNSA. The length of the CDR3 is 15 residues. The CDR3 region is CASSPRTGSGETQYF. The CDR3 DNA follows: TGTGCCAGCAGCCCTCGGACAGGTAGTGGAGAGACCCAGTACTTC.

This rearrangement joins TRBV10-3 to TRBJ2-3; 9 bases are shared with TRBD2. CDR1 and CDR2 from the germline V gene are ENHRY and SYGVKD. The CDR3 is 14 residues long. Trimming cost V 8 bases and J 3 bases; bases outside gene matches: 6. This CDR3 is CAIARTSGTDTQYF. The CDR3, as DNA: TGTGCCATCGCTAGAACTAGCGGGACAGATACGCAGTATTTT.

The CDR3 reads CASSHLNTGELFF. In nucleotides, the CDR3 is TGTGCCAGCAGCCACCTTAACACCGGGGAGCTGTTTTTT. This chain joins TRBV3-1 (or the pseudogene TRBV3-2) and TRBJ2-2, with D uncertain. The CDR3 spans 13 residues. The germline CDR1 and CDR2 sequences are LGHDT and YNNKEL (reference sequence). The V end was cut by 3 bases, the J end by 2 bases, with 4 bases between.

The CDR3: CASIQTGTGVPDTQYF. The CDR3 DNA reads TGTGCCAGCATCCAAACCGGGACAGGGGTGCCAGATACGCAGTATTTT. The rearrangement links TRBV5-4 to TRBJ2-3; 10 bases are a match to TRBD1. The CDR3 consists of 16 residues. Trimming cost V 6 bases and J 4 bases; bases outside gene matches: 11. Germline V CDR1 and CDR2: SGHNT, YYREEE (reference sequence).

V is TRBV28 and J is TRBJ1-5, with D possibly TRBD1 on 6 matching bases. Germline V lookup: CDR1 MDHEN, CDR2 SYDVKM. Trimming took off 4 bases at V and 0 bases at J, with 13 bases between the two ends. This CDR3 is built from 16 residues. The CDR3 loop reads CASSSGQRYSNQPQHF. The CDR3 coding sequence is TGTGCCAGCAGTTCCGGACAGAGATATAGCAATCAGCCCCAGCATTTT.

Note on this clone: This sample includes further DNA sequences coding for the same CDR3. The rearrangement joins TRBV12-3 or TRBV12-4 to TRBJ2-5, with 7 bases that match TRBD1. V shed 3 bases and J 5 bases; nucleotides not matched to a gene: 0. CDR3 length: 12 residues. The CDR3 protein is CASSLTGETQYF. CDR3 sequence (DNA): TGTGCCAGCAGTTTGACAGGGGAGACCCAGTACTTC.